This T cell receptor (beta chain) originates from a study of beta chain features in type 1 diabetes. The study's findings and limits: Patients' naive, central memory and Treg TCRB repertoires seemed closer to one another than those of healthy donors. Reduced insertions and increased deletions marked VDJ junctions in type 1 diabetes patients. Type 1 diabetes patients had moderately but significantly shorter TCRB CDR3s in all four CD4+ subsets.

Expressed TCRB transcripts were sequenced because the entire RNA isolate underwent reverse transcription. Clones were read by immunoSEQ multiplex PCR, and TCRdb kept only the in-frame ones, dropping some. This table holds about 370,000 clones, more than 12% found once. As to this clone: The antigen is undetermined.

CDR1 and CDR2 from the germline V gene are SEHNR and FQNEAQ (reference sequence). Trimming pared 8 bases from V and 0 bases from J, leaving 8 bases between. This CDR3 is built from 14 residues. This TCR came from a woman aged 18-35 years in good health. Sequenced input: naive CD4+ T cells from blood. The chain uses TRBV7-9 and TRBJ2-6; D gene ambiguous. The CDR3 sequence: CASPLASGANVLTF. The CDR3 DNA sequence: TGTGCCAGCCCTTTGGCCTCTGGGGCCAACGTCCTGACTTTC.